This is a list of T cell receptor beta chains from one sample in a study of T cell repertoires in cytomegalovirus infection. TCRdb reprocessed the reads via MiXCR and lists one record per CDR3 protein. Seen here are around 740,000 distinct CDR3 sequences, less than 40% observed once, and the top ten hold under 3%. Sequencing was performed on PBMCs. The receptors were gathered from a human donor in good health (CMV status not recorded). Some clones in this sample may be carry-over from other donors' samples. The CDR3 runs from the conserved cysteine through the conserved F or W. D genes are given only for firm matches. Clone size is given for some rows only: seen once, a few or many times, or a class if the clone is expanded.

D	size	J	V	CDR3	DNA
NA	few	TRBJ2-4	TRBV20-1	CSVSTRAKNIQYF	TGCAGTGTTTCGACAAGAGCCAAAAACATTCAGTACTTC
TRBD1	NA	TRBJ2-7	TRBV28	CASSTGGGYEQYF	TGTGCCAGCAGTACAGGGGGCGGCTACGAGCAGTACTTC
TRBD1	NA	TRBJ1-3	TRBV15	CATSRTGSGNTIYF	TGTGCCACCAGCCGGACAGGGTCTGGAAACACCATATATTTT
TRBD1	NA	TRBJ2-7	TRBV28	CASRAWTGSYEQYF	TGTGCCAGCAGAGCCTGGACAGGGAGCTACGAGCAGTACTTC
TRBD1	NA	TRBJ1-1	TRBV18	CASSPLAYRQGVF	TGTGCCAGCTCACCACTCGCCTACCGACAGGGGGTCTTT
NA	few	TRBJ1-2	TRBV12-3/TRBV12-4	CANSQGLYGYTF	TGTGCCAACTCTCAGGGTCTCTATGGCTACACCTTC
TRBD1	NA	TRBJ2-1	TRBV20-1	CSASYRTGVNNEQFF	TGCAGTGCTAGTTACAGGACAGGGGTAAACAATGAGCAGTTCTTC
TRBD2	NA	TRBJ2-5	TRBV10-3	CASTAGESFQETQYF	TGTGCCTCCACGGCGGGAGAGAGTTTTCAAGAGACCCAGTACTTC
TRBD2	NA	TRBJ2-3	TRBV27	CASSFWTSMGTDTQYF	TGTGCCAGCAGTTTCTGGACTAGCATGGGAACAGATACGCAGTATTTT
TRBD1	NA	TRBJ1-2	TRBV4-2	CASSQESTGGFYGYTF	TGTGCCAGCAGCCAAGAGTCAACAGGGGGATTCTATGGCTACACCTTC
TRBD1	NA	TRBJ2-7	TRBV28	CASFSYSGHRGYEKSF	TGTGCCAGCTTTTCCTACTCCGGTCACAGGGGTTACGAGAAGTCCTTC
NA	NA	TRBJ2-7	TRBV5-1	CASRPDFTPYEQYF	TGCGCCAGCAGGCCGGACTTTACCCCCTACGAGCAGTACTTC
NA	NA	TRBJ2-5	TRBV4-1	CASSQSQTRETQYF	TGCGCCAGCAGCCAATCTCAGACAAGGGAGACCCAGTACTTC
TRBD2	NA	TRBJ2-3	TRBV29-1	CSVEALAGGRTQYF	TGCAGCGTTGAAGCTTTGGCGGGAGGGCGTACGCAGTATTTT
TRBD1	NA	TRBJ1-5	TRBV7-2	CASSLGQGFEQPQHF	TGTGCCAGCAGCTTAGGACAGGGGTTCGAACAGCCCCAGCATTTT
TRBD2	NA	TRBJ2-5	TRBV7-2	CASSPTGRLASETQYF	TGTGCCAGCAGCCCAACGGGGCGACTAGCATCGGAGACCCAGTACTTC
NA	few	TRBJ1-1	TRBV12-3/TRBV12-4	CASSLRRLGTEAFF	TGTGCCAGCAGTTTGCGGAGGTTGGGGACTGAAGCTTTCTTT
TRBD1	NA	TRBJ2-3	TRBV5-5	CASSTRTGGANTQYF	TGTGCCAGCAGCACCCGGACAGGGGGAGCTAATACGCAGTATTTT
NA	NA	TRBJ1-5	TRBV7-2	CASSPKSPNQPQHF	TGTGCCAGCAGCCCAAAGAGCCCGAATCAGCCCCAGCATTTT
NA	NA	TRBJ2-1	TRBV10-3	CAISNWGKSSYNEQFF	TGTGCCATCAGTAATTGGGGGAAGTCCTCCTACAATGAGCAGTTCTTC
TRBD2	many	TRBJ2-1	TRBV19	CASSVTSGYNEQFF	TGTGCCAGTAGTGTTACTAGCGGCTACAATGAGCAGTTCTTC
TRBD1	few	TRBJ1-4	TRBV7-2	CASSSTDRAGKLFF	TGTGCCAGCAGCTCAACGGACAGGGCAGGAAAACTGTTTTTT
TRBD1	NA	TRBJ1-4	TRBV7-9	CASSVGQGASNEKLFF	TGTGCCAGCAGCGTCGGACAGGGGGCATCTAATGAAAAACTGTTTTTT
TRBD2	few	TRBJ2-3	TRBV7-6	CASSSRPGLAGGPHTQYF	TGTGCCAGCAGCTCCCGTCCGGGACTAGCGGGGGGGCCGCATACGCAGTATTTT
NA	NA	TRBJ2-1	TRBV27	CASSSYGEQFF	TGTGCCAGCAGTTCGTATGGAGAGCAGTTCTTC
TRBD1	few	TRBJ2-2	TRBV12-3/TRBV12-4	CASSRGPELFF	TGTGCCAGCAGCAGGGGGCCGGAGCTGTTTTTT
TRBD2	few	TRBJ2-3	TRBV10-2	CASTPRGGGYTDTQYF	TGCGCCAGCACACCGAGGGGCGGGGGATACACAGATACGCAGTATTTT
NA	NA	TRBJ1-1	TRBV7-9	CASSPHKNVGGRLNPNTEAFF	TGTGCCAGCAGCCCCCACAAAAATGTTGGGGGGCGATTGAACCCGAACACTGAAGCTTTCTTT
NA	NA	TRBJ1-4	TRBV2	CASREAGEELFF	TGTGCCAGCAGAGAGGCGGGCGAGGAACTGTTTTTT
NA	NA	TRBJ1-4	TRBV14	CASSWGPVEKLFF	TGTGCCAGCAGCTGGGGACCCGTAGAAAAACTGTTTTTT
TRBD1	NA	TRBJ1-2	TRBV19	CASSTRTGGIYGYTF	TGTGCCAGTAGTACGCGGACAGGGGGAATCTATGGCTACACCTTC
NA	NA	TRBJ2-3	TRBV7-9	CASSLYVNRATDTQYF	TGTGCCAGCAGCTTATACGTAAATCGGGCCACAGATACGCAGTATTTT
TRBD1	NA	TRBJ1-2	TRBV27	CASSFSGTGAGYTF	TGTGCCAGCAGTTTCTCGGGGACAGGGGCTGGCTACACCTTC
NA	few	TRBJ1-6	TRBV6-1	CASSDRARDSPLHF	TGTGCCAGCAGTGACAGGGCCCGGGATTCACCCCTCCACTTT
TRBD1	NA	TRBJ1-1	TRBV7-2	CASSITGEPSNTEAFF	TGTGCCAGCAGCATAACAGGGGAGCCCTCTAACACTGAAGCTTTCTTT
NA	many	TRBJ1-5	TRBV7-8	CASSLVDSNQPQHF	TGTGCCAGCAGCTTGGTTGATAGCAATCAGCCCCAGCATTTT
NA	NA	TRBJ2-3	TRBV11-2	CASSLNLDSQYF	TGTGCCAGCAGCTTAAACTTAGATTCGCAGTATTTT
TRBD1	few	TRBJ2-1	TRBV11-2	CASSLGTVFRNEQFF	TGTGCCAGCAGCCTTGGGACAGTTTTTAGGAATGAGCAGTTCTTC
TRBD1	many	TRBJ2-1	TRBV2	CASGGQARNEQFF	TGTGCCAGCGGGGGACAGGCTAGGAATGAGCAGTTCTTC
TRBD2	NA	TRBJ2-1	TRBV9	CASSVVAGSPLSYNEQFF	TGTGCCAGCAGCGTTGTAGCGGGTTCCCCCCTTTCCTACAATGAGCAGTTCTTC
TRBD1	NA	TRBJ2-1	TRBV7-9	CASSPRDRGRGEQVF	TGTGCCAGCAGCCCGAGGGACAGGGGGCGAGGGGAGCAGGTCTTC
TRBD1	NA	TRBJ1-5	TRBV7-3	CASSLTGTGHNQPQHF	TGTGCCAGCAGCTTAACAGGGACAGGGCATAATCAGCCCCAGCATTTT